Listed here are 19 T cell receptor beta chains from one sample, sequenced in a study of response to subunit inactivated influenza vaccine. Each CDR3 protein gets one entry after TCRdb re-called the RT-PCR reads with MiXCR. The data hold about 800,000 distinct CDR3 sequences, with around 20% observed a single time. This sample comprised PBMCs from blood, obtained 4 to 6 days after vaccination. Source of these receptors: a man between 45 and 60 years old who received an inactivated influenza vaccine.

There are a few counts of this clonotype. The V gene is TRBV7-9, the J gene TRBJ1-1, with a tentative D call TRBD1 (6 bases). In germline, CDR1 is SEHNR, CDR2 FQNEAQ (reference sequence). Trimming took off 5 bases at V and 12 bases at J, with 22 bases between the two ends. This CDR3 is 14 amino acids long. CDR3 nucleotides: TGTGCCAGCAGCACGCAACGGGGCCCCACAGGGCCTTTCTTT. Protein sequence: CASSTQRGPTGPFF.

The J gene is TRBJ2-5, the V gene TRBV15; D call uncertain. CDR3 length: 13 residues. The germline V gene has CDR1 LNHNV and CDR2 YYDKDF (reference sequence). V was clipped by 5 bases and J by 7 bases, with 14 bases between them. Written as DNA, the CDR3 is TGTGCCACCAGCCCCTTCCGGGCCGCGACCCAGTACTTC. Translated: CATSPFRAATQYF.

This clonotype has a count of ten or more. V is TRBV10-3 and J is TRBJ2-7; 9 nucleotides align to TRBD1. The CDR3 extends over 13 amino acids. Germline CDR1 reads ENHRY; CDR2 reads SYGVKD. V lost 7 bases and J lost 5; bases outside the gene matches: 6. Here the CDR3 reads CAINTRQGDEQYF. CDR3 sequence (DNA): TGTGCCATCAATACGAGACAGGGGGACGAGCAGTACTTC.

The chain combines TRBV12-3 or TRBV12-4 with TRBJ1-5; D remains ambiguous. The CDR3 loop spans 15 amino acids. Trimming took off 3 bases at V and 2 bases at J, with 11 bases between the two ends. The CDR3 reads CASSFTGQGNQPQHF. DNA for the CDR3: TGTGCCAGCAGTTTTACCGGGCAGGGCAATCAGCCCCAGCATTTT.

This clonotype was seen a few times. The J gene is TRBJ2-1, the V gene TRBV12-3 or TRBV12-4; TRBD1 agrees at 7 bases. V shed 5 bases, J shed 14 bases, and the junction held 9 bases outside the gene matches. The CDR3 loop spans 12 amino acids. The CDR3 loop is CASSAGTAPKFF. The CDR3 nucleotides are TGTGCCAGCAGTGCCGGGACAGCCCCAAAGTTCTTC.

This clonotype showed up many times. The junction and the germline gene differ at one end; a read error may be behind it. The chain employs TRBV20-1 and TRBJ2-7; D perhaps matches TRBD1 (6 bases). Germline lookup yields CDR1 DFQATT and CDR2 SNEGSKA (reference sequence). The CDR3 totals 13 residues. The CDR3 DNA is TGCAGGGCTACAAGGGGACAAGGGCACGAGCAGTACTTC. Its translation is CRATRGQGHEQYF.

CDR3: CASSLSSPQDRDSPLHF. CDR3 sequence (DNA): TGCGCCAGCAGCTTGTCCTCGCCCCAGGACAGAGATTCACCCCTCCACTTT. This chain uses TRBV5-1 with TRBJ1-6; D possibly corresponds to TRBD1 (6 bases). V shed 1 base and J shed 8 bases, with 19 bases lying between them. This CDR3 is 17 amino acids long. The V gene's germline CDR1 is SGHRS and CDR2 YFSETQ.

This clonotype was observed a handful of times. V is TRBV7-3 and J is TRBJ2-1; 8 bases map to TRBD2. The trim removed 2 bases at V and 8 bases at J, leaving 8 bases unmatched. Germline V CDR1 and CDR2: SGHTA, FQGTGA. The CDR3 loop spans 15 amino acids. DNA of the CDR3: TGTGCCAGCAGCTTAGGGCGGGAGGCCGTCTATGAGCAGTTCTTC. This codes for CASSLGREAVYEQFF.

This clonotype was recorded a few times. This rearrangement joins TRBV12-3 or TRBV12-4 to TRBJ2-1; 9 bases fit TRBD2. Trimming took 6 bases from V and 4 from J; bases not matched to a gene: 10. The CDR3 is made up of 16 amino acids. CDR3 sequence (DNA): TGTGCCAGCAGAAGGACTAGCGCACAACCATACAATGAGCAGTTCTTC. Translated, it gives CASRRTSAQPYNEQFF.

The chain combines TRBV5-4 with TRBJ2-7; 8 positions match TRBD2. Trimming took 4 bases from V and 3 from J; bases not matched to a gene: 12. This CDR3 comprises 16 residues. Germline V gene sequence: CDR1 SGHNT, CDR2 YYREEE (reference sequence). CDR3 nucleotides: TGTGCCAGCAGCCATGGTCCAGCGGGGGAACACTACGAGCAGTACTTC. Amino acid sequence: CASSHGPAGEHYEQYF.

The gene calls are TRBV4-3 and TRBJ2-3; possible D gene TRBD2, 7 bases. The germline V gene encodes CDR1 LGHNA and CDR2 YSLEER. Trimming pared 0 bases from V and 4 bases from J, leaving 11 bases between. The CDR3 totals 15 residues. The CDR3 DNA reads TGCGCCAGCAGCCAAGAACCGGGGGGCCCAGATACGCAGTATTTT. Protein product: CASSQEPGGPDTQYF.

DNA for the CDR3: TGTGCCAGCAGCCAAGACTGGGGGAACACTGAAGCTTTCTTT. Its protein is CASSQDWGNTEAFF. The V call is TRBV4-2, the J call TRBJ1-1; D is uncertain. The V gene lost 0 bases and the J gene lost 1 base, with 6 bases spanning the gap. There are 14 residues in the CDR3. CDR1 LGHNA and CDR2 YNFKEQ come from the germline V gene.

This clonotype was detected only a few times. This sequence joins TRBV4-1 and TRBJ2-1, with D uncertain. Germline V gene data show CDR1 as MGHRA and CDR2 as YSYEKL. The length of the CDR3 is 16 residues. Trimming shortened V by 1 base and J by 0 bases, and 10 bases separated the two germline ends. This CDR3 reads CASSQALSSSYNEQFF. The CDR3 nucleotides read TGCGCCAGCAGCCAAGCACTATCGAGCTCCTACAATGAGCAGTTCTTC.

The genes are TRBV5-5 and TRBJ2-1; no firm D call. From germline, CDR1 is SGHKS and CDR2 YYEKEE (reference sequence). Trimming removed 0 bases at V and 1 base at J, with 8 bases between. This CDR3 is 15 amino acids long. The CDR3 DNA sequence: TGTGCCAGCAGCTTGGATACTTGGTCCTACAATGAGCAGTTCTTC. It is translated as CASSLDTWSYNEQFF.

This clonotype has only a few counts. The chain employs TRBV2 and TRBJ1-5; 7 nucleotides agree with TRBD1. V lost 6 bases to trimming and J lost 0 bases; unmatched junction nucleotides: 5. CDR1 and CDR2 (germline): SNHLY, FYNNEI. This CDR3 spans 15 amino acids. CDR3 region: CASRDRRYSNQPQHF. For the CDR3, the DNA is TGTGCCAGCAGGGACAGGAGGTATAGCAATCAGCCCCAGCATTTT.

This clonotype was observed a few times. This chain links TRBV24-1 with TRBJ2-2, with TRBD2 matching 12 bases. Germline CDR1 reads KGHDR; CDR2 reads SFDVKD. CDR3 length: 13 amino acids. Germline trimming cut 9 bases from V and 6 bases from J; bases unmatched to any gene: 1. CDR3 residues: CATRTSGAGELFF. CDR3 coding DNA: TGTGCCACCCGGACTAGCGGGGCCGGGGAGCTGTTTTTT.

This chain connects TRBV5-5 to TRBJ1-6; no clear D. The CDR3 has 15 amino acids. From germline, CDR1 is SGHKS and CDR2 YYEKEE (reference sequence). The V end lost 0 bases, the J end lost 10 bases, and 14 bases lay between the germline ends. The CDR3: CASSLGPPSGSPLHF. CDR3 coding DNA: TGTGCCAGCAGCTTGGGACCGCCTTCAGGCTCACCCCTCCACTTT.

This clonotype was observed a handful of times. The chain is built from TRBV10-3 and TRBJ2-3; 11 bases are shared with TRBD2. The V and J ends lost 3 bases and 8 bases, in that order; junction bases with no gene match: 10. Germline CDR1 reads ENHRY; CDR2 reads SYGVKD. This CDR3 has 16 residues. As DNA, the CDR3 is TGTGCCATCAGTGAAGACACTAGCGGGGGCGGCTTTACGCAGTATTTT. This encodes CAISEDTSGGGFTQYF.

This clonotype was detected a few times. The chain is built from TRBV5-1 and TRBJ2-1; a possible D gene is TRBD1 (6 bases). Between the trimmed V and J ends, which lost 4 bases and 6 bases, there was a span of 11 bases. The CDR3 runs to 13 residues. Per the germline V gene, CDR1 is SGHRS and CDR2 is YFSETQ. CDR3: CASSPGTINEQFF. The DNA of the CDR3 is TGCGCCAGCAGCCCCGGGACAATCAATGAGCAGTTCTTC.